One and the same sample provided the 19 T cell receptor beta chains below, sequenced in a study of shared T cell receptors in the human thymus. Profiled with immunoSEQ multiplex PCR; TCRdb holds only in-frame clones, not every one. The data show over 650,000 clones, about 90% seen once. These sequences were also reported in another study, on human thymus T cells.

Sequencing was done on a sample of thymocytes. These receptors originate from a boy under two years old with a congenital heart defect.

The chain has TRBV5-4 and TRBJ2-1, with D unresolved. CDR3 length equals 16 residues. V lost 4 bases and J 7 bases, leaving 21 bases between the germline ends. Germline lookup yields CDR1 SGHNT and CDR2 YYREEE (reference sequence). The CDR3 DNA follows: TGTGCCAGCAGCCTGAGAGCAACCCCCGTTTTGAATGAGCAGTTCTTC. The encoded protein is CASSLRATPVLNEQFF.

This chain connects TRBV7-9 to TRBJ2-3, with TRBD2 identical over 9 bases. This CDR3 comprises 18 residues. V lost 1 base to trimming and J lost 1 base; unmatched junction nucleotides: 9. The V gene's germline CDR1 is SEHNR and CDR2 FQNEAQ (reference sequence). The CDR3 nucleotides read TGTGCCAGCAGCTTAGACGGTGCGGGGGGGGCTGGCACAGATACGCAGTATTTT. It codes for CASSLDGAGGAGTDTQYF.

The chain is built from TRBV6-6 and TRBJ2-7; 9 bases are a match to TRBD1. CDR1 is MNHNY, CDR2 SVGAGI, per germline (reference sequence). CDR3 size: 15 residues. V lost 2 bases and J lost 1; bases outside the gene matches: 3. The CDR3 reads CASSYMGQGSYEQYF. Here the CDR3 DNA reads TGTGCCAGCAGTTACATGGGACAGGGATCCTACGAGCAGTACTTC.

This chain uses TRBV10-2 with TRBJ2-6; possible D gene TRBD1, 6 bases. Germline CDR1 is WSHSY and CDR2 is SAAADI. Deletions cut 7 bases from V and 1 base from J, with 17 bases between. The CDR3 runs 17 residues. CDR3 protein: CASNGAQGRSGANVLTF. DNA of the CDR3: TGCGCCAGCAATGGGGCACAGGGTAGGTCTGGGGCCAACGTCCTGACTTTC.

This rearrangement joins TRBV5-5 to TRBJ1-1; TRBD1 agrees at 9 bases. V was clipped by 1 base and J by 1 base; unmatched bases: 5. Per germline, CDR1 SGHKS and CDR2 YYEKEE (reference sequence). CDR3 size: 16 residues. CDR3 nucleotide sequence: TGTGCCAGCAGCTTGACCGGGACAGGGAAGAACACTGAAGCTTTCTTT. Translating it yields CASSLTGTGKNTEAFF.

The rearrangement links TRBV28 to TRBJ2-6; tentatively, D is TRBD2 (6 bases). The CDR3 loop spans 14 amino acids. Trimming pared 8 bases from V and 4 bases from J, leaving 12 bases between. Germline V gene data show CDR1 as MDHEN and CDR2 as SYDVKM. DNA for the CDR3: TGTGCCAGCGGGACGGGGGAAGGGGCCAACGTCCTGACTTTC. It codes for CASGTGEGANVLTF.

V usage is TRBV5-6 and J usage is TRBJ2-1, with 10 bases that match TRBD2. The ends lost 1 base at V and 9 bases at J; junction bases unmatched: 7. This CDR3 contains 15 residues. Germline assignment: CDR1 SGHDT and CDR2 YYEEEE. CDR3 sequence: CASSLWASGSGEQFF. CDR3 DNA: TGTGCCAGCAGCTTGTGGGCTAGCGGGAGCGGTGAGCAGTTCTTC.

The chain has TRBV4-1 and TRBJ1-2; D remains unclear. V was shortened by 1 base and J by 6 bases, with 12 bases between the two germline ends. CDR1 is MGHRA, CDR2 YSYEKL, per germline. CDR3 length: 14 amino acids. In nucleotides, the CDR3 is TGCGCCAGCAGCCAAGTGCGGGGTACGCATGGCTACACCTTC. This encodes CASSQVRGTHGYTF.

A remark on this clone: The same CDR3 arises from other DNA sequences in this sample as well. The rearrangement uses TRBV6-6 and TRBJ2-7, with 8 bases lining up with TRBD1. J gave up 2 bases and V 6 bases, and 9 bases lay outside the gene matches. Germline V gene lookup returns CDR1 MNHNY and CDR2 SVGAGI (reference sequence). This CDR3 has 15 residues. CDR3 DNA sequence: TGTGCCAGCAGCCCCCCAGGGACAGGAGCCTACGAGCAGTACTTC. Its translation: CASSPPGTGAYEQYF.

The J gene is TRBJ1-2, the V gene TRBV11-1; D might be TRBD1 (5 bases). Per the germline V gene, CDR1 is SGHAT and CDR2 is FQDESV (reference sequence). V lost 4 bases and J 3 bases, leaving 9 bases between the germline ends. This CDR3 has 13 residues. CDR3 DNA sequence: TGTGCCAGCAGCTATCAGGGTGACTATGGCTACACCTTC. It codes for CASSYQGDYGYTF.

This chain connects TRBV28 to TRBJ1-5, with D unclear. Germline CDR1 and CDR2: MDHEN and SYDVKM. The CDR3 consists of 11 residues. The V end lost 4 bases, the J end lost 9 bases, and 7 bases lay between the germline ends. The CDR3 nucleotides read TGTGCCAGCAGTTCGCGGCGGCCCCAGCATTTT. Its protein is CASSSRRPQHF.

This rearrangement joins TRBV27 to TRBJ1-5, with D uncertain. The germline V and J ends were trimmed by 0 bases and 6 bases, with 12 bases remaining between them. Germline-derived CDR1 and CDR2 are MNHEY and SMNVEV (reference sequence). The length of the CDR3 is 15 residues. Here the CDR3 DNA reads TGTGCCAGCAGTTTATCGGTGAGGTCCCCTCAGCCCCAGCATTTT. This codes for CASSLSVRSPQPQHF.

This sequence joins TRBV4-1 and TRBJ2-7; 13 bases fit TRBD2. Germline loops: CDR1 MGHRA, CDR2 YSYEKL. CDR3 length: 16 amino acids. With 0 bases clipped from V and 3 bases from J, the junction kept 2 bases outside the gene matches. The CDR3 loop reads CASSQDGLAGDYEQYF. In DNA, the CDR3 is TGCGCCAGCAGCCAAGACGGACTAGCGGGGGACTACGAGCAGTACTTC.

CDR3 in amino acids: CASGGAGGETQYF. The CDR3 bases are TGTGCCAGCGGCGGGGCAGGGGGAGAGACCCAGTACTTC. The V and J genes are TRBV28 and TRBJ2-5; possible D gene TRBD1, 7 bases. CDR1 and CDR2 (germline): MDHEN, SYDVKM. V lost 8 bases to trimming and J lost 4 bases, with 14 bases between them. The CDR3 is made up of 13 amino acids.

The table lists this clone with a few counts. The V gene is TRBV14, the J gene TRBJ1-4; D not certain. With 0 bases removed from V and 0 bases from J, the gap between germline ends came to 20 bases. The CDR3 spans 20 residues. Germline CDR1 is SGHDN and CDR2 is FVKESK. CDR3 amino acids: CASSQERVGRRLSTNEKLFF. The CDR3 DNA follows: TGTGCCAGCAGCCAAGAGCGTGTGGGCAGAAGATTATCAACTAATGAAAAACTGTTTTTT.

V is TRBV7-9 and J is TRBJ1-3, with 7 bases lining up with TRBD1. Germline V CDR1 and CDR2: SEHNR, FQNEAQ (reference sequence). The CDR3 totals 17 residues. Trimming at V came to 5 bases and at J to 6 bases, leaving 16 bases not matched to a gene. CDR3 sequence: CASSLHPPQGKANTIYF. The CDR3 DNA follows: TGTGCCAGCAGCCTGCACCCTCCACAGGGGAAGGCAAACACCATATATTTT.

This clone was observed a single time. The chain employs TRBV9 and TRBJ2-2; D is uncertain. Germline V lookup: CDR1 SGDLS, CDR2 YYNGEE. The germline V and J ends were trimmed by 0 bases and 2 bases, with 8 bases remaining between them. The CDR3 is made up of 15 amino acids. The CDR3 here is CASSVAAYNTGELFF. Here the CDR3 DNA reads TGTGCCAGCAGCGTAGCTGCCTACAACACCGGGGAGCTGTTTTTT.

To note about this clone: At one end, the junction sequence differs from germline, possibly due to a read error. This CDR3 is CASREDRGFYEQYF. CDR3 in DNA: TGTGCCAGCAGGGAAGACAGGGGTTTCTACGAGCAGTACTTC. V is TRBV2 and J is TRBJ2-7; 8 bases map to TRBD1. Germline V gives CDR1 SNHLY, CDR2 FYNNEI. The CDR3 loop spans 14 amino acids.

This clone appeared once. This chain joins TRBV6-5 and TRBJ1-3, with unresolved D. The CDR3 extends over 15 amino acids. V gave up 0 bases and J gave up 0 bases, with 6 bases separating them. The V gene's germline CDR1 is MNHEY and CDR2 SVGAGI. The CDR3 sequence is CASSYSFSSGNTIYF. CDR3 nucleotide sequence: TGTGCCAGCAGTTACTCTTTCAGCTCTGGAAACACCATATATTTT.